This T cell receptor (beta chain) was captured by sequencing in a study of identical twins. This clonotype was recorded many times. Its antigen is undetermined. In TCRdb, the 5' RACE reads were re-called with MiXCR into one record per CDR3 protein. The sample records roughly 250,000 distinct CDR3 sequences, 5.5% to 8% being singletons. This CDR3 has 14 residues. V lost 6 bases and J lost 0; bases outside the gene matches: 4. Findings and limits, study-wide: One should note that invariant MAIT and iNKT cells could partly confound zero-insertion analyses.

This same sample was also part of a study on yellow fever vaccine responses in identical twins.

The rearrangement joins TRBV12-3 or TRBV12-4 to TRBJ1-1; 7 bases are shared with TRBD1. The clonotype originates from a woman aged 18 to 35 in good health. Sequencing was performed on memory (CD45RO+) T cells sorted from blood. CDR3 protein: CASRGQSMNTEAFF. CDR3 coding DNA: TGTGCCAGCAGGGGACAGAGCATGAACACTGAAGCTTTCTTT.